Listed below are T cell receptor beta chains from one sample, sequenced in a study of T cells after yellow fever vaccination. From the 5' RACE reads, TCRdb called clonotypes with MiXCR, one entry per CDR3 protein. The profile shows 240,000 or so distinct CDR3 sequences, about 7% of them singletons. Here the sequenced sample was CD4+ T cells sorted from PBMCs, taken 15 days after the yellow fever booster vaccination. Every receptor here comes from a young man who received the YFV17D yellow fever vaccine. Each CDR3 is given with its conserved first and last residue. The D gene is left open where the match is weak. A clone size is listed for some rows: how often the clone was seen (once, few, many), or a class if it is expanded.

D	length	size	V	J	CDR3	DNA
-	15	many	TRBV3-1	TRBJ2-7	CASSSSSKGNHEQYF	TGTGCCAGCAGCTCTAGTAGCAAGGGGAACCACGAGCAGTACTTC
-	17	many	TRBV7-2	TRBJ1-1	CASSLGARVKGNTEAFF	TGTGCCAGCAGCTTAGGGGCCAGGGTAAAGGGGAACACTGAAGCTTTCTTT
-	14	many	TRBV10-2	TRBJ2-5	CASTGTQVQETQYF	TGCGCCAGCACCGGGACGCAAGTCCAAGAGACCCAGTACTTC
TRBD1	13	many	TRBV5-1	TRBJ2-3	CASSGQGTDTQYF	TGTGCCAGCAGTGGACAGGGCACAGATACGCAGTATTTT
TRBD2	15	few	TRBV6-1	TRBJ2-3	CASSIAGRVADTQYF	TGTGCCAGCAGTATAGCGGGCAGGGTAGCAGATACGCAGTATTTT
-	13	many	TRBV18	TRBJ2-3	CASSPGATDTQYF	TGTGCCAGCTCACCGGGGGCGACAGATACGCAGTATTTT
-	15	-	TRBV7-2	TRBJ2-7	CASSLAVGPTYEQYF	TGTGCCAGCAGCTTAGCCGTCGGGCCTACCTACGAGCAGTACTTC
-	16	few	TRBV12-3/TRBV12-4	TRBJ1-5	CASRASGGRYNQPQHF	TGTGCCAGCAGAGCCTCAGGTGGCAGGTACAATCAGCCCCAGCATTTT
-	15	many	TRBV5-5	TRBJ2-1	CASSLIEQIDNEQFF	TGTGCCAGCAGCTTGATTGAACAAATTGACAATGAGCAGTTCTTC
TRBD1	15	few	TRBV5-4	TRBJ1-3	CASSRTGGSGNTIYF	TGTGCCAGCAGCCGAACAGGGGGAAGTGGAAACACCATATATTTT
TRBD2	15	-	TRBV29-1	TRBJ2-1	CSVEAGLAGYNEQFF	TGCAGCGTTGAAGCGGGACTAGCGGGATACAATGAGCAGTTCTTC
-	14	many	TRBV2	TRBJ2-7	CASTSGQSFAEQYF	TGTGCCAGCACGTCCGGCCAGTCCTTCGCCGAGCAGTACTTC